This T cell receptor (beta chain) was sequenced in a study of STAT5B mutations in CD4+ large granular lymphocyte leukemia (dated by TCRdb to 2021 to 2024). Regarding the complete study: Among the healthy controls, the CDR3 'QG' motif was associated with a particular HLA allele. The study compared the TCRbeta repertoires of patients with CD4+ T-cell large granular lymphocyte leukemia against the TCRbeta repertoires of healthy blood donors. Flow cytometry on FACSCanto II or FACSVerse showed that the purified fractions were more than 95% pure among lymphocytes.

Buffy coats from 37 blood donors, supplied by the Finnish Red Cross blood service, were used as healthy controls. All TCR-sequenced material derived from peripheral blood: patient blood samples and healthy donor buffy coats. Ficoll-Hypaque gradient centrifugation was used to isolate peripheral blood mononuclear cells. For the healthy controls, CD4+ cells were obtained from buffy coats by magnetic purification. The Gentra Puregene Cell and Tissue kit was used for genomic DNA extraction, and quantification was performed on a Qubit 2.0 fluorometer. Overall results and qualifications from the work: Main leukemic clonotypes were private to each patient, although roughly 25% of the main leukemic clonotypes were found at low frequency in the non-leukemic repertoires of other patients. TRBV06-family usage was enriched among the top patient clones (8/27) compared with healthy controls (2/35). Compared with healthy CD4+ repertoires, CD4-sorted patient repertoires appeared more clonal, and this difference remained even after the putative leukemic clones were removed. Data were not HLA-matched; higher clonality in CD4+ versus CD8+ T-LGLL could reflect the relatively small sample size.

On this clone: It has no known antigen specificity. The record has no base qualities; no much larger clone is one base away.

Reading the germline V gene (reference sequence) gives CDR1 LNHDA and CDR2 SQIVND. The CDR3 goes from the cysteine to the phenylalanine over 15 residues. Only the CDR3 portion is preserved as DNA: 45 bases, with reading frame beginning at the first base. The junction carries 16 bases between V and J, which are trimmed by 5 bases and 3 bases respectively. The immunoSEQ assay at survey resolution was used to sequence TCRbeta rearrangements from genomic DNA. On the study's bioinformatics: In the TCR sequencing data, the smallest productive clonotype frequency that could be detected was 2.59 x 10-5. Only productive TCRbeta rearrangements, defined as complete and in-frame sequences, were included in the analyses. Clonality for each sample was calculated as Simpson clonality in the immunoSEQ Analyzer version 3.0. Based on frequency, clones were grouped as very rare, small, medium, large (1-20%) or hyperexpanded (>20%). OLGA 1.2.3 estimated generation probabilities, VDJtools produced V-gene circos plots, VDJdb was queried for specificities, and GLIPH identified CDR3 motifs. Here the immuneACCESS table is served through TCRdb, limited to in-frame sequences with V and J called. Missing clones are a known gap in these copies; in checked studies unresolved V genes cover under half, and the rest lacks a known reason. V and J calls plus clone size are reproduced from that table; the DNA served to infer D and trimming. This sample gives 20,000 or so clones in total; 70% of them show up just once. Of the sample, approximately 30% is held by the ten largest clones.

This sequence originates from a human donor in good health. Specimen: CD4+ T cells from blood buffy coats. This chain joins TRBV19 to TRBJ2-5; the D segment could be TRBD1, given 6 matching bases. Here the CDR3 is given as CASSHGQLRKETQYF. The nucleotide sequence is TGTGCCAGTAGTCACGGACAGTTGAGAAAAGAGACCCAGTACTTC. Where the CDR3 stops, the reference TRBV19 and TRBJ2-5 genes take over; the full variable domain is DGGITQSPKYLFRKEGQNVTLSCEQNLNHDAMYWYRQDPGQGLRLIYYSQIVNDFQKGDIAEGYSVSREKKESFPLTVTSAQKNPTAFYLCASSHGQLRKETQYFGPGTRLLVL.